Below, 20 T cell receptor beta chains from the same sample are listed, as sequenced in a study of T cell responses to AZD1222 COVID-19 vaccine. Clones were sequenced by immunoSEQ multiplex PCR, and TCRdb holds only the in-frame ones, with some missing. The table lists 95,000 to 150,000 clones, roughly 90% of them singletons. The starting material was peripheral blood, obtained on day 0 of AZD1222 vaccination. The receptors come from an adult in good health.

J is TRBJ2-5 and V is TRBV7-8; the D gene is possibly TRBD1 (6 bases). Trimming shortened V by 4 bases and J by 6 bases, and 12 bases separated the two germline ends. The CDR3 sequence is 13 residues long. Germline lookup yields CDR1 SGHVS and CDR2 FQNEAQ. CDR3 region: CASSSTGTQTQYF. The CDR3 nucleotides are TGTGCCAGCAGCTCGACAGGTACTCAGACCCAGTACTTC.

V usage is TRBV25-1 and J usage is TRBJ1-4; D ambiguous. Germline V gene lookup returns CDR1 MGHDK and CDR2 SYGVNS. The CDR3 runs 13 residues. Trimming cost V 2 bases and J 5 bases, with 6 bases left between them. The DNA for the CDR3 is TGTGCCAGCAGTGAAGGGATAAATGAAAAACTGTTTTTT. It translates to CASSEGINEKLFF.

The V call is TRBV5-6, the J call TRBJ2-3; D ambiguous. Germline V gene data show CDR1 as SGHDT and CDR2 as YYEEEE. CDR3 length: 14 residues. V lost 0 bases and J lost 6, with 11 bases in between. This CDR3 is CASSLVLRGDTQYF. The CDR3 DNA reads TGTGCCAGCAGCTTGGTACTCCGAGGCGATACGCAGTATTTT.

The chain's CDR3 is CASSRDRNTPYEQYF. The CDR3 bases are TGTGCCAGCAGCCGAGACAGGAACACACCCTACGAGCAGTACTTC. This chain connects TRBV7-6 to TRBJ2-7; TRBD1 might be the D (6 bases). The CDR3 consists of 15 residues. V gave up 5 bases and J gave up 2 bases, with 16 bases separating them. Germline lookup yields CDR1 SGHVS and CDR2 FNYEAQ.

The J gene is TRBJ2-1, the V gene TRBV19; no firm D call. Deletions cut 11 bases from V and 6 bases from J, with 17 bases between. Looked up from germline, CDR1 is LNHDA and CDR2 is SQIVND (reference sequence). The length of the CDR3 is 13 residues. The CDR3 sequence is CAPSSRASNEQFF. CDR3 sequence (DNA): TGTGCCCCAAGCAGTCGAGCGAGCAATGAGCAGTTCTTC. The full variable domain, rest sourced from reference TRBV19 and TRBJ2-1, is DGGITQSPKYLFRKEGQNVTLSCEQNLNHDAMYWYRQDPGQGLRLIYYSQIVNDFQKGDIAEGYSVSREKKESFPLTVTSAQKNPTAFYLCAPSSRASNEQFFGPGTRLTVL.

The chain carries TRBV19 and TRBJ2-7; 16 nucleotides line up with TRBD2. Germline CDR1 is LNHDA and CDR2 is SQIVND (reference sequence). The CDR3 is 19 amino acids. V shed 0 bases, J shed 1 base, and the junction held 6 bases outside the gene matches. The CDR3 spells CASSIDGGLAGGPSYEQYF. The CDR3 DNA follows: TGTGCCAGTAGTATAGATGGGGGACTAGCGGGAGGGCCTTCCTACGAGCAGTACTTC.

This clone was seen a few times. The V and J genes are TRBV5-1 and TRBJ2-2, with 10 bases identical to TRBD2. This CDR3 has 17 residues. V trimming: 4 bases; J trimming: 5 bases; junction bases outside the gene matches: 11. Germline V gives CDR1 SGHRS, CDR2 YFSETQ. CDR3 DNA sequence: TGCGCCAGCAGCACGACAGGACTAGCGGTATATACCGGGGAGCTGTTTTTT. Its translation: CASSTTGLAVYTGELFF.

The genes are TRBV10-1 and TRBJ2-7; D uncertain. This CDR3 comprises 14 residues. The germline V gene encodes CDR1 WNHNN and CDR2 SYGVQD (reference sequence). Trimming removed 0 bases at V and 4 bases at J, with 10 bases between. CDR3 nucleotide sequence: TGCGCCAGCAGTGAGTCGACGGGTAAGTACGAGCAGTACTTC. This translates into CASSESTGKYEQYF.

The CDR3: CASSSRTEAFF. The CDR3 DNA reads as TGTGCCAGCAGTTCGCGGACTGAAGCTTTCTTT. The rearrangement links TRBV27 to TRBJ1-1, with D unresolved. Germline loops: CDR1 MNHEY, CDR2 SMNVEV (reference sequence). The CDR3 covers 11 residues. V dropped 4 bases and J dropped 5 bases, with 5 bases sitting between them.

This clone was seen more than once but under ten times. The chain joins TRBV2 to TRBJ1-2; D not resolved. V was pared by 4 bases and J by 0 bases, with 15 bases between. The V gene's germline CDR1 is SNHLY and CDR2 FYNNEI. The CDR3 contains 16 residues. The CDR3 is CASSVAVAGANYGYTF. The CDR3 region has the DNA TGTGCCAGCAGTGTGGCGGTGGCAGGAGCTAACTATGGCTACACCTTC.

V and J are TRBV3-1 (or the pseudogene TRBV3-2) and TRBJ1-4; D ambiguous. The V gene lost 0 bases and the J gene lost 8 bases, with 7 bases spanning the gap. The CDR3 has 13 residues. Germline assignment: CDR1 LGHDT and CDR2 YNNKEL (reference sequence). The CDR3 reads CASSQDVREKLFF. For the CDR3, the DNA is TGTGCCAGCAGCCAAGATGTAAGAGAAAAACTGTTTTTT.

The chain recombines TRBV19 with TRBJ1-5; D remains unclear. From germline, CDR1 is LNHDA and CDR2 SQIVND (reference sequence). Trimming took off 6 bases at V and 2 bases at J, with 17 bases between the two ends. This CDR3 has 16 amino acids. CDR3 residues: CASSPNDGWGNQPQHF. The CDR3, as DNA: TGTGCCAGTAGCCCTAACGATGGGTGGGGCAATCAGCCCCAGCATTTT. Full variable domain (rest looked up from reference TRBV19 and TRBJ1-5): DGGITQSPKYLFRKEGQNVTLSCEQNLNHDAMYWYRQDPGQGLRLIYYSQIVNDFQKGDIAEGYSVSREKKESFPLTVTSAQKNPTAFYLCASSPNDGWGNQPQHFGDGTRLSIL.

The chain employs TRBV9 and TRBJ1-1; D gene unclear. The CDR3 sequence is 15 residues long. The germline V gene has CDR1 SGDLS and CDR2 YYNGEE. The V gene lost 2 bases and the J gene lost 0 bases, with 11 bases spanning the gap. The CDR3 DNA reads TGTGCCAGCAGCGTGCGCACCGACCTGAACACTGAAGCTTTCTTT. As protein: CASSVRTDLNTEAFF.

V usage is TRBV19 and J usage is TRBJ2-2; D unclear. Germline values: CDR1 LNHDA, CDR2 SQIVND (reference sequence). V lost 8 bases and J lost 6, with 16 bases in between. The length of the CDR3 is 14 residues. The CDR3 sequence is CASRAQISPGELFF. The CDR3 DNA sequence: TGTGCCAGTCGGGCACAGATATCCCCCGGGGAGCTGTTTTTT.

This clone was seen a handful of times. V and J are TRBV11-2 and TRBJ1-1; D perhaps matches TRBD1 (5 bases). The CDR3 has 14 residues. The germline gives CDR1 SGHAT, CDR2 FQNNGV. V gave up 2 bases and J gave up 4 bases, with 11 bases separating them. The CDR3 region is CASSLSYGGTEAFF. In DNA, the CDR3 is TGTGCCAGCAGCTTAAGCTACGGGGGCACTGAAGCTTTCTTT.

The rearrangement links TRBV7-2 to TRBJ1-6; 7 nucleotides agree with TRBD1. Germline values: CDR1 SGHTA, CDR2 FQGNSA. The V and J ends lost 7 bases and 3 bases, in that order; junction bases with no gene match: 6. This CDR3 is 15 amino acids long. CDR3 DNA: TGTGCCAGCAAGGGGGCAGCCAACTATAATTCACCCCTCCACTTT. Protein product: CASKGAANYNSPLHF. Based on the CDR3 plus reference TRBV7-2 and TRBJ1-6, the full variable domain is GAGVSQSPSNKVTEKGKDVELRCDPISGHTALYWYRQSLGQGLEFLIYFQGNSAPDKSGLPSDRFSAERTGGSVSTLTIQRTQQEDSAVYLCASKGAANYNSPLHFGNGTRLTVT.

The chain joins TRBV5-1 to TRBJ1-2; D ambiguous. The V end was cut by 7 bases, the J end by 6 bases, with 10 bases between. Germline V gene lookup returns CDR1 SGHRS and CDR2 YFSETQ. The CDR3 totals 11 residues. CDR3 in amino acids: CASAEGHGYTF. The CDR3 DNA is TGCGCCAGCGCGGAGGGTCATGGCTACACCTTC.

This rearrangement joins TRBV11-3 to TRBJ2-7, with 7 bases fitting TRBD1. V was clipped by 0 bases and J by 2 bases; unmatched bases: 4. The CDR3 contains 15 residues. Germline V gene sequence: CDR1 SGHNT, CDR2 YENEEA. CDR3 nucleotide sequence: TGTGCCAGCAGCTTAGAAGGGACAGCGACCTACGAGCAGTACTTC. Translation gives CASSLEGTATYEQYF. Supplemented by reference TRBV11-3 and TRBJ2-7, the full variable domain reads EAGVVQSPRYKIIEKKQPVAFWCNPISGHNTLYWYLQNLGQGPELLIRYENEEAVDDSQLPKDRFSAERLKGVDSTLKIQPAELGDSAVYLCASSLEGTATYEQYFGPGTRLTVT.

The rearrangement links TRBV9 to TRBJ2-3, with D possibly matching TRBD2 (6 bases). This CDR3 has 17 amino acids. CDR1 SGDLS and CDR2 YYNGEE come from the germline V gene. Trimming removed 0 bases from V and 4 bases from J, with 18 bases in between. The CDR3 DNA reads TGTGCCAGCAGCGTAGACCCCAGCGGGTCCCTCCCAGATACGCAGTATTTT. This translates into CASSVDPSGSLPDTQYF.

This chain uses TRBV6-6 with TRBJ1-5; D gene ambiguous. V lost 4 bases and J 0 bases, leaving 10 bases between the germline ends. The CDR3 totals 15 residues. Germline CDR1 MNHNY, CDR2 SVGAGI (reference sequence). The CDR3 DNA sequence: TGTGCCAGCAGTTCCGGAGACTATAGCAATCAGCCCCAGCATTTT. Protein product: CASSSGDYSNQPQHF.